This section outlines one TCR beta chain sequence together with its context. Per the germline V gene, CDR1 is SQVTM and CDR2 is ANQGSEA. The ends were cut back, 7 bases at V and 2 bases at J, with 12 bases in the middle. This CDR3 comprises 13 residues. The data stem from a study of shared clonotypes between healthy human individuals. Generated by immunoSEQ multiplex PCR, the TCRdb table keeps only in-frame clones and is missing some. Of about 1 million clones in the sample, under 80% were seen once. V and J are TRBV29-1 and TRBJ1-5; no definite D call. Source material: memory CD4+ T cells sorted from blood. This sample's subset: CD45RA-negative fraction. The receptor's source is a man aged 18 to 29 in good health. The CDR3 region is CSAGVEGNQPQHF. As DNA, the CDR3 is TGCAGCGCCGGGGTGGAGGGCAATCAGCCCCAGCATTTT.